The 8 T cell receptor beta chains listed next were all sequenced from one sample in a study of T cells in Graves' hyperthyroidism and ophthalmopathy. RNA transcripts were the template for amplifying TCR beta CDR3 regions. The HTBI primer set served for first-round RT-PCR of the TCR CDR3. Each CDR3 protein is one row after TCRdb ran MiXCR on the multiplex PCR reads. The table lists some 600,000 distinct CDR3 sequences, approximately 15% of them singletons, with approximately 5.7% in the top ten. Sequencing input: blood. The receptors stem from a woman younger than 45 with Graves' hyperthyroidism that later progressed to Graves' ophthalmopathy.

This clonotype was counted ten times or more. The chain employs TRBV28 and TRBJ1-2, with D possibly being TRBD1 (5 bases). The V gene lost 6 bases and the J gene lost 4 bases, with 18 bases spanning the gap. This CDR3 comprises 15 residues. Per germline, CDR1 MDHEN and CDR2 SYDVKM. The CDR3 nucleotides read TGTGCCAGCAGCTCGGTCCGGGACGGAGTCTATGGCTACACCTTC. Its protein is CASSSVRDGVYGYTF.

This clonotype was detected many times. The chain employs TRBV30 and TRBJ1-1; weak D call: TRBD1 (6 bases). The CDR3 extends over 13 amino acids. Germline values: CDR1 GTSNPN, CDR2 SVGIG (reference sequence). Trimming cost V 3 bases and J 4 bases, with 12 bases left between them. Here the CDR3 DNA reads TGTGCCTGGAGGGTGGGGGGCTTCACTGAAGCTTTCTTT. This translates into CAWRVGGFTEAFF. Filled out from reference TRBV30 and TRBJ1-1, the complete variable domain reads SQTIHQWPATLVQPVGSPLSLECTVEGTSNPNLYWYRQAAGRGLQLLFYSVGIGQISSEVPQNLSASRPQDRQFILSSKKLLLSDSGFYLCAWRVGGFTEAFFGQGTRLTVV.

This clonotype was seen many times. The chain recombines TRBV20-1 with TRBJ2-7; maybe TRBD1 (5 bases). The CDR3 loop spans 13 amino acids. Germline-derived CDR1 and CDR2 are DFQATT and SNEGSKA (reference sequence). The V end lost 3 bases, the J end lost 4 bases, and 13 bases lay between the germline ends. CDR3 loop: CSASAGRSYEQYF. In DNA, the CDR3 is TGCAGTGCTAGTGCAGGGCGTAGTTACGAGCAGTACTTC.

The chain couples TRBV9 to TRBJ2-3; TRBD1 or TRBD2 may be the D gene (5 bases each). The CDR3 spans 16 residues. Trimming pared 4 bases from V and 3 bases from J, leaving 18 bases between. Per germline, CDR1 SGDLS and CDR2 YYNGEE. The CDR3 region is CASSPRGLHETDTQYF. DNA of the CDR3: TGTGCCAGCAGCCCCCGGGGCCTCCACGAGACAGATACGCAGTATTTT.

This clonotype was detected a few times. The chain joins TRBV6-2 or TRBV6-3 to TRBJ2-3, with D perhaps matching TRBD2 (7 bases). CDR1 MNHEY and CDR2 SVGEGT come from the germline V gene. The ends were cut back, 10 bases at V and 8 bases at J, with 25 bases in the middle. The CDR3 extends over 15 amino acids. CDR3 nucleotide sequence: TGTGCCATCAGGAGTGCGGGGACTATCAGGGGTACGCAGTATTTT. It yields the protein CAIRSAGTIRGTQYF.

This clonotype was detected many times. This chain connects TRBV5-5 to TRBJ1-6, with a possible D match to TRBD1 (5 bases). The V gene's germline CDR1 is SGHKS and CDR2 YYEKEE (reference sequence). The CDR3 runs 17 residues. The V end lost 0 bases, the J end lost 7 bases, and 17 bases lay between the germline ends. The CDR3 protein is CASSLVVRVEGNSPLHF. The DNA of the CDR3 is TGTGCCAGCAGCTTGGTAGTGAGGGTGGAGGGGAATTCACCCCTCCACTTT.

This clonotype was observed at least ten times. V is TRBV3-1 and J is TRBJ1-5, with D tentatively TRBD1 (5 bases). With 4 bases removed from V and 4 bases from J, the gap between germline ends came to 8 bases. Per germline, CDR1 LGHDT and CDR2 YNNKEL (reference sequence). The CDR3 covers 13 residues. Written as DNA, the CDR3 is TGTGCCAGCAGCCGGACACGTAATCAGCCCCAGCATTTT. It translates to CASSRTRNQPQHF.

CDR3 nucleotide sequence: TGTGCCAGCAGCATCCGGACCTCAGCGGCTGAAGCTTTCTTT. The encoded protein is CASSIRTSAAEAFF. The gene calls are TRBV5-6 and TRBJ1-1; D gene ambiguous. Trimming removed 4 bases at V and 6 bases at J, with 16 bases between. CDR1 and CDR2 (germline): SGHDT, YYEEEE. The length of the CDR3 is 14 residues.